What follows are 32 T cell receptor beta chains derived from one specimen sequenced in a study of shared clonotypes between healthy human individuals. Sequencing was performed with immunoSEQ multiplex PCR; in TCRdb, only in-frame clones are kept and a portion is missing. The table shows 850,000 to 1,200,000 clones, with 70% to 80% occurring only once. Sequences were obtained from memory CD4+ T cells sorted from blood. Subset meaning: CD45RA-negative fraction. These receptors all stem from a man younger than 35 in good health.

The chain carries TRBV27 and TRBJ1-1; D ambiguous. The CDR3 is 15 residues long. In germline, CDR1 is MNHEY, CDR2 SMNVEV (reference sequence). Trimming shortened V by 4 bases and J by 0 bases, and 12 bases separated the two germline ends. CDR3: CASSSLNELNTEAFF. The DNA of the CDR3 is TGTGCCAGCAGTTCCCTCAATGAGCTGAACACTGAAGCTTTCTTT.

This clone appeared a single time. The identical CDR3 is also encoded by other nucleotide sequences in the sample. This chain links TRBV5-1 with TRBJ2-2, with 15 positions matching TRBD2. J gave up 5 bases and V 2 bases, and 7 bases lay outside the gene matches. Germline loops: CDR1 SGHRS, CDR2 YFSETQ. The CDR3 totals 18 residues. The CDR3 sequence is CASSFGTSGRMETGELFF. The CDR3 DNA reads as TGCGCCAGCAGCTTCGGGACTAGCGGGAGGATGGAAACCGGGGAGCTGTTTTTT.

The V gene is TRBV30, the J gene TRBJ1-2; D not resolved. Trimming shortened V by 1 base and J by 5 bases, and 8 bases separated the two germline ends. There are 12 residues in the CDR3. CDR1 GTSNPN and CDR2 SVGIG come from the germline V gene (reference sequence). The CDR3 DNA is TGTGCCTGGAGTGACGGGAGGTATGGCTACACCTTC. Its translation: CAWSDGRYGYTF.

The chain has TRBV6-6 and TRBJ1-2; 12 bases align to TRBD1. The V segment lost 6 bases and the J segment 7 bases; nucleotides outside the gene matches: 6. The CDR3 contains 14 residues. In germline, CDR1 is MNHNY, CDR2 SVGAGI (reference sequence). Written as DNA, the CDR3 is TGTGCCAGCAGCGGGGGACAGGGGGCGCTTGGCTACACCTTC. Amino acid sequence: CASSGGQGALGYTF.

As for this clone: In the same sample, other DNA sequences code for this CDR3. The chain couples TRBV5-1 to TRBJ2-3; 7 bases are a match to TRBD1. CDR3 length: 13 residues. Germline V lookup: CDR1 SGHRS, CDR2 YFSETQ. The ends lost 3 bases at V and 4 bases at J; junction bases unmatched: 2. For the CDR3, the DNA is TGCGCCAGCAGCTCCACAGGGGCAGATACGCAGTATTTT. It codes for CASSSTGADTQYF.

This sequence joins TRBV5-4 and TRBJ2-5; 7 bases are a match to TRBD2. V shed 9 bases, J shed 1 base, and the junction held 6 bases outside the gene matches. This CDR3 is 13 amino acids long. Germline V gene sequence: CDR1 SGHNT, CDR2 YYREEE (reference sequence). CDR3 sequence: CAMGSGGQETQYF. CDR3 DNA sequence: TGTGCCATGGGGTCGGGGGGCCAAGAGACCCAGTACTTC. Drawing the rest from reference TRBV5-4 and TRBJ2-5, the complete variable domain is ETGVTQSPTHLIKTRGQQVTLRCSSQSGHNTVSWYQQALGQGPQFIFQYYREEENGRGNFPPRFSGLQFPNYSSELNVNALELDDSALYLCAMGSGGQETQYFGPGTRLLVL.

The CDR3 sequence is CASSLVAAYNSPLHF. CDR3 nucleotide sequence: TGTGCCAGCAGCTTGGTCGCAGCTTATAATTCACCCCTCCACTTT. V gene TRBV5-6 combines with J gene TRBJ1-6; no reliable D call. V lost 0 bases, J lost 4 bases, and 8 bases lay in between. In germline, CDR1 is SGHDT, CDR2 YYEEEE. This CDR3 contains 15 residues. Together with reference TRBV5-6 and TRBJ1-6, the CDR3 gives the full variable domain: DAGVTQSPTHLIKTRGQQVTLRCSPKSGHDTVSWYQQALGQGPQFIFQYYEEEERQRGNFPDRFSGHQFPNYSSELNVNALLLGDSALYLCASSLVAAYNSPLHFGNGTRLTVT.

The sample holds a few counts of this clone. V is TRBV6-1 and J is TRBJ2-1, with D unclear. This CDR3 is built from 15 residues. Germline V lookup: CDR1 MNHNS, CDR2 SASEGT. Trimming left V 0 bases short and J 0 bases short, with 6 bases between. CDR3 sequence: CASSEAWASYNEQFF. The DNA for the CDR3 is TGTGCCAGCAGTGAAGCCTGGGCCTCCTACAATGAGCAGTTCTTC.

The CDR3 protein is CASSEDSKPYQPQHF. The CDR3 nucleotides read TGTGCCAGCAGTGAAGACAGTAAACCCTATCAGCCCCAGCATTTT. The chain employs TRBV2 and TRBJ1-5, with D uncertain. V was clipped by 1 base and J by 5 bases, with 12 bases between them. The V gene's germline CDR1 is SNHLY and CDR2 FYNNEI. The CDR3 is made up of 15 amino acids.

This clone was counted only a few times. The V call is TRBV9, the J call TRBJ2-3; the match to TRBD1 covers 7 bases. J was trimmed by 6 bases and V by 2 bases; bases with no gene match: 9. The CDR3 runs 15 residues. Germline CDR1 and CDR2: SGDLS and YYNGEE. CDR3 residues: CASSVRGQVPDTQYF. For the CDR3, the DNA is TGTGCCAGCAGCGTGAGAGGACAGGTTCCCGATACGCAGTATTTT.

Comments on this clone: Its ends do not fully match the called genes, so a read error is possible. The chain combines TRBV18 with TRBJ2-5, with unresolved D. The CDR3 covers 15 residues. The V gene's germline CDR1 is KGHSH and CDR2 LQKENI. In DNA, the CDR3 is TGTGCCAGTTCACGGGCTCACTCCTTCCAAGAGACCCAGTACTTC. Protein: CASSRAHSFQETQYF.

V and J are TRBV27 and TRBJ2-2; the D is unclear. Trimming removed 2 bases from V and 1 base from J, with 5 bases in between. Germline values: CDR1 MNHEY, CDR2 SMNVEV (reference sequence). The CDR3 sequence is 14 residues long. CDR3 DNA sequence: TGTGCCAGCAGTTTAGTGGGGAACACCGGGGAGCTGTTTTTT. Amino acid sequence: CASSLVGNTGELFF.

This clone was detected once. CDR3 sequence reads: CAWSVGGSFIYEQFF. CDR3 coding DNA: TGTGCCTGGAGTGTAGGAGGGAGCTTCATCTATGAGCAGTTCTTC. This rearrangement joins TRBV30 to TRBJ2-1, with TRBD2 as a possible D gene (6 bases). This CDR3 has 15 amino acids. The germline gives CDR1 GTSNPN, CDR2 SVGIG (reference sequence). V was pared by 0 bases and J by 8 bases, with 17 bases between.

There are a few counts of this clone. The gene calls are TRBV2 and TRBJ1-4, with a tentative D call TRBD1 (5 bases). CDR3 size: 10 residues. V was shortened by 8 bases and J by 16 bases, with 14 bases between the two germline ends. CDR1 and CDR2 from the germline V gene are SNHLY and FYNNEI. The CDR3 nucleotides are TGTGCCAGCGGTTGGTTGGGGGAGTTTTTT. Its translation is CASGWLGEFF.

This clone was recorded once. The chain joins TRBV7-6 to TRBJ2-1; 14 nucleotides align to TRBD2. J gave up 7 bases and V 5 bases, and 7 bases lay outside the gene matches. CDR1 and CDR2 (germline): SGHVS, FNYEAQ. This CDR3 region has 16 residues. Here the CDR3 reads CASSPRLAGGYNEQFF. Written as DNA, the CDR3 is TGTGCCAGCAGCCCCAGACTAGCGGGGGGGTATAATGAGCAGTTCTTC.

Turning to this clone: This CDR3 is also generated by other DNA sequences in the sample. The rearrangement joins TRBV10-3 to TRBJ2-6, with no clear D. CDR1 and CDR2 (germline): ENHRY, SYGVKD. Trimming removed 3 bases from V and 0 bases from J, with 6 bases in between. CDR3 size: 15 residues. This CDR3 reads CAISDRLSGANVLTF. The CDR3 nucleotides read TGTGCCATCAGTGATAGACTCTCTGGGGCCAACGTCCTGACTTTC.

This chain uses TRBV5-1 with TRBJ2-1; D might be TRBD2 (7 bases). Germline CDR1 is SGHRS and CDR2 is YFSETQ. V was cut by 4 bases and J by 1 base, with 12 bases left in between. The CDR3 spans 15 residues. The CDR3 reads CASSTGGGSYNEQFF. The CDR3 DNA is TGCGCCAGCAGCACGGGGGGCGGATCCTACAATGAGCAGTTCTTC. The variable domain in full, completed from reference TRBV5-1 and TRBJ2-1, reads KAGVTQTPRYLIKTRGQQVTLSCSPISGHRSVSWYQQTPGQGLQFLFEYFSETQRNKGNFPGRFSGRQFSNSRSEMNVSTLELGDSALYLCASSTGGGSYNEQFFGPGTRLTVL.

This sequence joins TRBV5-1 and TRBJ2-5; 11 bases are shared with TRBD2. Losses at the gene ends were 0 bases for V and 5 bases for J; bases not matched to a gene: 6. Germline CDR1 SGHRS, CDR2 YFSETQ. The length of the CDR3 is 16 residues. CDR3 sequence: CASSLVASGGPETQYF. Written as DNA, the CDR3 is TGCGCCAGCAGCTTGGTAGCTAGCGGGGGGCCGGAGACCCAGTACTTC. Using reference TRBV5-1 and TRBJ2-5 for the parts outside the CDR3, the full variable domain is KAGVTQTPRYLIKTRGQQVTLSCSPISGHRSVSWYQQTPGQGLQFLFEYFSETQRNKGNFPGRFSGRQFSNSRSEMNVSTLELGDSALYLCASSLVASGGPETQYFGPGTRLLVL.

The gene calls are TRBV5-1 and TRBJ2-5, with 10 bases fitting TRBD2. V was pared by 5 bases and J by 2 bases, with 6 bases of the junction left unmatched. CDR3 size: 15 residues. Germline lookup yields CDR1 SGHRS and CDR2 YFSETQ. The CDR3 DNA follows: TGCGCCAGCAGAAAGTCTAGCGGGAGTCAAGAGACCCAGTACTTC. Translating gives CASRKSSGSQETQYF.

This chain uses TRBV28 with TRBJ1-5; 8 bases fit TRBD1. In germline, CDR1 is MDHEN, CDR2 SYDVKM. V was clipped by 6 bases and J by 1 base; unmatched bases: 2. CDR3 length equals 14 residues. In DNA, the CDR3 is TGTGCCAGCAGGGACAGGGAAAGCAATCAGCCCCAGCATTTT. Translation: CASRDRESNQPQHF.

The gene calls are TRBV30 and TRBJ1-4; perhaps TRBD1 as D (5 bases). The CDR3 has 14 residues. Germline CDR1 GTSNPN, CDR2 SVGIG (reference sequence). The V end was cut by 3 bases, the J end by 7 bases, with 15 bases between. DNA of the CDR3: TGTGCCTGGAGCCGAGGGGAAGGTGTTGAAAAACTGTTTTTT. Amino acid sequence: CAWSRGEGVEKLFF.

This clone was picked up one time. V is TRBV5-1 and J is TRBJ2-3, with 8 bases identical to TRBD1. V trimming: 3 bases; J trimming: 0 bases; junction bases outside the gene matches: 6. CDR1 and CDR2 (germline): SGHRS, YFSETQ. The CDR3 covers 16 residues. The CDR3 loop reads CASSSGQGLSTDTQYF. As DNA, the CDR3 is TGCGCCAGCAGCTCTGGACAGGGATTGAGCACAGATACGCAGTATTTT.

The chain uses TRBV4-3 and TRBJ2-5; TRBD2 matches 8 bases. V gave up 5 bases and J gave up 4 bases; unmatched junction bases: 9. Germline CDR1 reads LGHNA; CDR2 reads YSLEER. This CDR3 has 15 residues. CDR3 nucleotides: TGCGCCAGCAGCGGGTCGGGAGGGCCTCGAGAGACCCAGTACTTC. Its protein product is CASSGSGGPRETQYF.

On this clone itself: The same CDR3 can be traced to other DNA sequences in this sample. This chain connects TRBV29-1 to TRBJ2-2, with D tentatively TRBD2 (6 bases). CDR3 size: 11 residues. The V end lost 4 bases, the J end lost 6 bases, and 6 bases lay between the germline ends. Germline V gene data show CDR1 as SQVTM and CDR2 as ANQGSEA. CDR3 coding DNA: TGCAGCGTTGGGGGGGCCGGGGAGCTGTTTTTT. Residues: CSVGGAGELFF.

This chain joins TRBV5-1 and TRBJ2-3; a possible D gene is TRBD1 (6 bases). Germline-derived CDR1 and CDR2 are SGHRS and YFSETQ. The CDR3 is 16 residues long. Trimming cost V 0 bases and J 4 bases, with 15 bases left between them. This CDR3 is CASSLARGRTSDTQYF. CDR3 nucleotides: TGCGCCAGCAGCTTGGCCAGGGGCAGGACCTCAGATACGCAGTATTTT.

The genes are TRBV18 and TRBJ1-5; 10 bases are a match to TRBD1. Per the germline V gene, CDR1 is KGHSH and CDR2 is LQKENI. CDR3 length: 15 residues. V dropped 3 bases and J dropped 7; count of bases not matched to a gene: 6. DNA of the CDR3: TGTGCCAGCTCACCGGGACAGGGGTTTGGGCAGCCCCAGCATTTT. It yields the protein CASSPGQGFGQPQHF. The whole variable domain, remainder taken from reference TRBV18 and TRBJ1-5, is NAGVMQNPRHLVRRRGQEARLRCSPMKGHSHVYWYRQLPEEGLKFMVYLQKENIIDESGMPKERFSAEFPKEGPSILRIQQVVRGDSAAYFCASSPGQGFGQPQHFGDGTRLSIL.

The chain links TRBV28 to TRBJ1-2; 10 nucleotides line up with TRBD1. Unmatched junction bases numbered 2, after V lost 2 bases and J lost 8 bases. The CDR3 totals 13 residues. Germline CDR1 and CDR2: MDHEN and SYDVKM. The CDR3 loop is CASSLGTGVGYTF. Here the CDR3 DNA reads TGTGCCAGCAGTTTAGGGACAGGGGTCGGCTACACCTTC.

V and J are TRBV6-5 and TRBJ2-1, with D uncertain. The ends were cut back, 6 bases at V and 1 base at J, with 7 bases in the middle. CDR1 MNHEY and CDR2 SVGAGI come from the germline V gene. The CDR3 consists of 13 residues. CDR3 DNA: TGTGCCAGCAGGGCCCAGTCCTACAATGAGCAGTTCTTC. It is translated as CASRAQSYNEQFF.

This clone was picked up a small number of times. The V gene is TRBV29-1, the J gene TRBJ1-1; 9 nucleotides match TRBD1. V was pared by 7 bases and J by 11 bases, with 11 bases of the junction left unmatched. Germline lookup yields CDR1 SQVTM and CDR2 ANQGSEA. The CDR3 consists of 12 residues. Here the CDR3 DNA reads TGCAGCGCAACAGGGGGCAGCGTGGCGGCTTTCTTT. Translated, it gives CSATGGSVAAFF.

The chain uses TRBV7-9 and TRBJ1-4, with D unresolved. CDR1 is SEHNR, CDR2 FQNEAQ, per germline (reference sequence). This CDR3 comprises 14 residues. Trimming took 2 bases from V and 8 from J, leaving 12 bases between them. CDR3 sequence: CASSLSEAREKLFF. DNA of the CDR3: TGTGCCAGCAGCTTAAGTGAAGCGCGGGAAAAACTGTTTTTT.

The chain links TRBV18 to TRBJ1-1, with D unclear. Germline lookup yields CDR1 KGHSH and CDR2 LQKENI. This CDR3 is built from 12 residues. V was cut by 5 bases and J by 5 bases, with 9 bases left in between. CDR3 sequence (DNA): TGTGCCAGCTCAAGTTTGAGGACTGAAGCTTTCTTT. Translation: CASSSLRTEAFF.

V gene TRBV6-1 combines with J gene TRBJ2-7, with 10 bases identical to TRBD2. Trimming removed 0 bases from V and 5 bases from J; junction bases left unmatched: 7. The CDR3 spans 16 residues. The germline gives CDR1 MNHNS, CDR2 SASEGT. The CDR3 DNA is TGTGCCAGCAGTGAAGCGCTGCTAGCGGGAGTGGACGAGCAGTACTTC. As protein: CASSEALLAGVDEQYF.